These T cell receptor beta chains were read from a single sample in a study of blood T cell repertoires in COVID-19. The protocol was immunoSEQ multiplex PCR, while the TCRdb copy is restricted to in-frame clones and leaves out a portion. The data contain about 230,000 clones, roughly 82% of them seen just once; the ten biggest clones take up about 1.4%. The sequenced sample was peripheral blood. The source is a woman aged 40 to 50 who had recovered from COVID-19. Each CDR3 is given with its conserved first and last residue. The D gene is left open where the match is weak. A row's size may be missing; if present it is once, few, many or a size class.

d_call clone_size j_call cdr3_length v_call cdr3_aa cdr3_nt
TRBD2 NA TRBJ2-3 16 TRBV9 CASSADSGGYWDTQYF TGTGCCAGCAGCGCGGATAGCGGGGGGTATTGGGATACGCAGTATTTT
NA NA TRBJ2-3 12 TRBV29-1 CSVVLGTDTQYF TGCAGCGTTGTACTGGGCACAGATACGCAGTATTTT
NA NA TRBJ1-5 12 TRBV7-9 CASSGGNQPQHF TGTGCCAGCAGCGGAGGGAATCAGCCCCAGCATTTT
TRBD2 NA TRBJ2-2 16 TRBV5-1 CASSLTSGENTGELFF TGCGCCAGCAGCTTAACTAGCGGAGAGAACACCGGGGAGCTGTTTTTT
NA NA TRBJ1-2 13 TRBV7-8 CASSPRWGDGYTF TGTGCCAGCAGCCCTAGATGGGGGGATGGCTACACCTTC
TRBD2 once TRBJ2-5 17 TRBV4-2 CASSQDAISGGVETQYF TGTGCCAGCAGCCAAGATGCTATCAGCGGGGGGGTTGAGACCCAGTACTTC
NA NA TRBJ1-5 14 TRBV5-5 CASSLTGLYQPQHF TGTGCCAGCAGCTTGACTGGGCTTTATCAGCCCCAGCATTTT
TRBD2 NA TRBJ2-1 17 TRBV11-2 CASSSRQTSGGRIEQFF TGTGCCAGCAGCTCCAGGCAAACTAGCGGGGGGCGTATTGAGCAGTTCTTC
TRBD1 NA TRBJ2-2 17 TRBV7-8 CASSLRPGQGLPGELFF TGTGCCAGCAGCCTACGACCGGGACAGGGTCTTCCCGGGGAGCTGTTTTTT
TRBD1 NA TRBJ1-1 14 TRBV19 CATTKQGASTEAFF TGTGCCACTACCAAACAGGGGGCGAGCACTGAAGCTTTCTTT
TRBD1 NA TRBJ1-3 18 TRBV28 CASSLFGRTGIGGNTIYF TGTGCCAGCAGTTTATTTGGTCGGACAGGGATCGGTGGAAACACCATATATTTT
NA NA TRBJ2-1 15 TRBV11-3 CASSLAGSSYNEQFF TGTGCCAGCAGCTTAGCAGGCAGCTCCTACAATGAGCAGTTCTTC
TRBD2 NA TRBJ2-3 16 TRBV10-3 CAISESGLAVTDTQYF TGTGCCATCAGTGAGTCCGGACTAGCGGTCACAGATACGCAGTATTTT
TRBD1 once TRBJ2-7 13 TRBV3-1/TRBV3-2 CASSSGQGGEQYF TGTGCCAGCAGCTCGGGACAGGGCGGCGAGCAGTACTTC
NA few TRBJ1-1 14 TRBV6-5 CASSWTAMNTEAFF TGTGCCAGCAGCTGGACAGCGATGAACACTGAAGCTTTCTTT
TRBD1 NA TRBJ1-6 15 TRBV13 CASSTQTTGGSPLHF TGTGCCAGCAGCACCCAGACGACAGGGGGATCACCCCTCCACTTT
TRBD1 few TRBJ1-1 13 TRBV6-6 CASSGGTGVMAFF TGTGCCAGCTCCGGTGGGACAGGGGTGATGGCTTTCTTT
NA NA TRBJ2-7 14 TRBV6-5 CASSYRTTGYEQYF TGTGCCAGCAGTTACCGGACCACAGGCTACGAGCAGTACTTC
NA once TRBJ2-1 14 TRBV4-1 CASSPAWPYNEQFF TGCGCCAGCAGCCCCGCATGGCCCTACAATGAGCAGTTCTTC
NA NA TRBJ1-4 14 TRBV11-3 CASSPRSGVEKLFF TGTGCCAGCAGCCCCCGTTCAGGGGTTGAAAAACTGTTTTTT
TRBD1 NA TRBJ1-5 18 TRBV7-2 CASSLSGSGTDSNQPQHF TGTGCCAGCAGCTTAAGCGGGTCCGGGACAGATAGCAATCAGCCCCAGCATTTT
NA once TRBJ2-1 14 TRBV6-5 CASSYSSPGYEQFF TGTGCCAGCAGTTACTCGTCCCCGGGTTACGAGCAGTTCTTC
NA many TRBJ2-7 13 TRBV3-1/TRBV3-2 CASSQDVRERQYF TGTGCCAGCAGCCAAGATGTGAGGGAACGGCAGTACTTC
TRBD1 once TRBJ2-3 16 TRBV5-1 CASSLNRGVGTDTQYF TGCGCCAGCAGCTTGAACAGGGGAGTCGGCACAGATACGCAGTATTTT
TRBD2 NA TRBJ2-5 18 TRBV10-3 CAISKSSGGATLQETQYF TGTGCCATCAGTAAATCTAGCGGGGGGGCGACCTTACAAGAGACCCAGTACTTC
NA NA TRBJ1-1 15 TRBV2 CASYRDRALGTEAFF TGTGCCAGCTACAGGGATAGGGCCTTGGGCACTGAAGCTTTCTTT
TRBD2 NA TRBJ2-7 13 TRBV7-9 CASSYGGDIEQYF TGTGCCAGCAGCTACGGGGGGGACATCGAGCAGTACTTC
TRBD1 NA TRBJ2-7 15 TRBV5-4 CASSPPGQGTYEQYF TGTGCCAGCAGCCCACCGGGACAGGGCACCTACGAGCAGTACTTC
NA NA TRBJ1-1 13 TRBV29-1 CSGQREGRTEAFF TGCAGCGGTCAGAGAGAGGGTCGTACTGAAGCTTTCTTT
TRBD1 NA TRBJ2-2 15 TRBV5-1 CASSSWTGDGGELFF TGCGCCAGCAGCTCCTGGACAGGGGATGGAGGGGAGCTGTTTTTT
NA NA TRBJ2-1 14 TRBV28 CASSSPQARDEQFF TGTGCCAGCAGCTCTCCCCAGGCCCGCGATGAGCAGTTCTTC
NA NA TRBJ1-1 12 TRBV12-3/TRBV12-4 CASTLQGVGAFF TGTGCCAGCACCCTCCAAGGGGTTGGAGCTTTCTTT
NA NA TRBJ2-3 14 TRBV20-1 CSASRGASSDTQYF TGCAGTGCTAGTCGGGGGGCGTCGTCAGATACGCAGTATTTT
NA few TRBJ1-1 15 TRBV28 CASISPTGGVTEAFF TGTGCCAGCATTTCCCCGACGGGTGGAGTCACTGAAGCTTTCTTT
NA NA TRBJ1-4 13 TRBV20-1 CSASLDINEKLFF TGCAGTGCTAGTTTGGACATTAATGAAAAACTGTTTTTT
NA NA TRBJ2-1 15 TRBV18 CASSLRQVGYNEQFF TGTGCCAGCTCACTGAGACAGGTGGGGTACAATGAGCAGTTCTTC
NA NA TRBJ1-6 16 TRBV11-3 CASSPEPGQRNSPLHF TGTGCCAGCAGCCCAGAACCGGGACAAAGGAATTCACCCCTCCACTTT
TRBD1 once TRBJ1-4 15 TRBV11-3 CASSATGATNEKLFF TGTGCCAGCAGCGCTACAGGGGCAACTAATGAAAAACTGTTTTTT
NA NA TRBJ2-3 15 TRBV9 CASSVAFGGGDTQYF TGTGCCAGCAGCGTAGCATTTGGTGGCGGAGATACGCAGTATTTT
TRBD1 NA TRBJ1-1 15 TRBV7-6 CASSLVGQGNTEAFF TGTGCCAGCAGCTTAGTCGGACAGGGGAACACTGAAGCTTTCTTT
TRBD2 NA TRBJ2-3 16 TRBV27 CASSFVASGATSSQYF TGTGCCAGCAGTTTTGTGGCTAGCGGGGCTACAAGTTCGCAGTATTTT
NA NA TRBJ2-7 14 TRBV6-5 CASRGGESSYEQYF TGTGCCAGCAGAGGGGGGGAGAGCTCCTACGAGCAGTACTTC
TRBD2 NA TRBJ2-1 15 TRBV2 CASSSGGAPGNEQFF TGTGCCAGCAGTAGCGGGGGGGCCCCCGGCAATGAGCAGTTCTTC
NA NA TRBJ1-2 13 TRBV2 CASETGANYGYTF TGTGCCAGCGAGACAGGCGCTAACTATGGCTACACCTTC
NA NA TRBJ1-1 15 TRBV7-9 CASSILTNLNTEAFF TGTGCCAGCAGCATATTGACAAATCTGAACACTGAAGCTTTCTTT
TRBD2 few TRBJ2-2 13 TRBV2 CASRTSAAGELFF TGTGCCAGCAGGACTAGCGCGGCCGGGGAGCTGTTTTTT
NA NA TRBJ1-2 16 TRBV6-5 CASSYLPGGSNYGYTF TGTGCCAGCAGTTATCTTCCGGGGGGATCTAACTATGGCTACACCTTC
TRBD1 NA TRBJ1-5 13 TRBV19 CASGDSSNQPQHF TGTGCCAGTGGGGACAGTAGCAATCAGCCCCAGCATTTT
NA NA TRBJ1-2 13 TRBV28 CASSLDSLYGYTF TGTGCCAGCAGCTTGGACAGCCTCTATGGCTACACCTTC
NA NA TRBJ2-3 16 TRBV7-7 CASSLSAGFPSDTQYF TGTGCTAGCAGCTTATCCGCAGGGTTCCCCTCCGATACGCAGTATTTT
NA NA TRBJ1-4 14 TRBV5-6 CASRGVGFNEKLFF TGTGCCAGCAGAGGGGTGGGGTTTAATGAAAAACTGTTTTTT
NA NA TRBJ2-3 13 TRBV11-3 CASSSGGSDTQYF TGTGCCAGCAGCTCTGGAGGGTCAGATACGCAGTATTTT